The text below deals with one T cell receptor (beta chain). A much larger clone is a single base away; this may be a read error. These data come from a study of regulatory T cells in long-lasting Graves disease. CDR1 is SNHLY and CDR2 is FYNNEI in the germline V gene. Trimming took off 6 bases at V and 4 bases at J, with 18 bases between the two ends. The CDR3 consists of 16 residues. Assembly of TCR beta libraries relied on iRepertoire HTBI primers together with Arm-PCR of CDR3 regions. TCRdb called the multiplex PCR reads again in MiXCR, with one record for every CDR3 protein. The data hold some 430,000 distinct CDR3 sequences, with approximately 21% observed a single time. Time point defined: persistent/refractory GD, antithyroid drugs over 5 years with positive TRAb. Making the TCR library involved RNA that had been extracted from PBMCs.

The V gene is TRBV2, the J gene TRBJ2-2, with D perhaps TRBD1 (5 bases). The source of this sequence is a female donor with Graves disease. The specimen comprised peripheral blood mononuclear cells (PBMCs), sampled when the disease was refractory, from a patient treated with antithyroid drugs. The CDR3 DNA reads TGTGCCAGCAGCCTTAACAAGGGGTCAGGCACCGGGGAGCTGTTTTTT. Its protein is CASSLNKGSGTGELFF.